These T cell receptor beta chains were read from a single sample in a study of T cell repertoires in cytomegalovirus infection. The antigens these receptors bind are not known. One entry per CDR3 protein results from TCRdb running MiXCR on the reads. Among some 500,000 distinct CDR3 sequences listed, roughly 42% were seen once. Sequences were derived from cultured PBMCs, sampled from culture after CMV antigen stimulation. The receptors were sampled from a human donor in good health (CMV status not recorded). Some clones in this sample may be carry-over from other donors' samples. Each CDR3 is given with its conserved first and last residue.

j_call,v_call,cdr3_aa
TRBJ1-3,TRBV4-2,CASSQVGQSSGNTIYF
TRBJ2-7,TRBV20-1,CSAKTSFYEQYF
TRBJ2-1,TRBV10-3,CAISDGTPTYNEQFF
TRBJ2-3,TRBV10-3,CAISESVGDTQYF
TRBJ2-3,TRBV19,CASSMNFWSGPSTDTQYF
TRBJ2-1,TRBV27,CASTRAGMNNEQFF
TRBJ2-7,TRBV28,CASRRQGVFYEQYF
TRBJ2-3,TRBV7-9,CASSEGRGTQYF
TRBJ2-3,TRBV7-2,CASSPLTPGTDTQYF
TRBJ1-1,TRBV7-2,CASSSPGTSMNTEAFF
TRBJ2-1,TRBV7-9,CASSFLAVFSGRVGEQFF
TRBJ2-5,TRBV5-1,CASSLLASGRETQYF
TRBJ1-4,TRBV5-4,CASSLAGTGYEKLFF
TRBJ1-3,TRBV10-1,CARLSGQNSGNTIYF
TRBJ1-3,TRBV12-3/TRBV12-4,CASSRTGSGNTIYF
TRBJ2-3,TRBV7-2,CASSPRGSLLFTDTQYF
TRBJ1-4,TRBV2,CASRERFTAYFEKLFF
TRBJ2-7,TRBV28,CASSVGLREQYF
TRBJ2-3,TRBV5-4,CASSPPGLAGSTDTQYF
TRBJ1-1,TRBV10-3,CAISEPGQGFTEAFF
TRBJ1-2,TRBV10-3,CAISESSRDYGYTF
TRBJ2-2,TRBV28,CASSLTGLGGELFF
TRBJ2-3,TRBV12-3/TRBV12-4,CASSLGGRVNRPDTQYF
TRBJ2-5,TRBV27,CASSQEQGARETQYF
TRBJ1-2,TRBV29-1,CSVTDDGYTF
TRBJ2-3,TRBV7-8,CASSLDRGRSDTQYF
TRBJ2-2,TRBV7-9,CASIHNRDRNTGELFF
TRBJ1-1,TRBV28,CASSPLGIVAFF
TRBJ2-4,TRBV7-6,CASSPGLAGGFTGNIQYF
TRBJ2-1,TRBV19,CASSITGLGSYNEQFF
TRBJ2-2,TRBV20-1,CSARDKKAFEELFF
TRBJ1-5,TRBV7-2,CASSPFGGNQPQHF
TRBJ1-6,TRBV20-1,CSARFSPGSPLHF
TRBJ1-1,TRBV7-9,CASSPQWENTEAFF
TRBJ1-6,TRBV7-2,CASSLVLQTNSPLHF
TRBJ2-3,TRBV6-4,CASSDQGSDTQYF
TRBJ2-7,TRBV10-3,CAISESGTASTYEQYF
TRBJ2-2,TRBV5-4,CASSPDSYGGELFF
TRBJ2-3,TRBV7-8,CASSYPGRNTDTQYF
TRBJ2-7,TRBV28,CASSSLGDSSYEQYF
TRBJ2-3,TRBV19,CASRRLAKGTDTQYF
TRBJ2-1,TRBV7-2,CASSSEGQGYNEQFF
TRBJ2-2,TRBV2,CASREGGPTGELFF
TRBJ2-5,TRBV4-2,CASSRWVGGEETQYF
TRBJ2-1,TRBV7-6,CASSSGQEYNEQFF
TRBJ1-1,TRBV11-3,CASSHQGDTEAFF
TRBJ2-2,TRBV2,CASTKAPSTNTGELFF
TRBJ2-3,TRBV10-3,CAISDGGTGGYTQYF
TRBJ1-5,TRBV7-9,CASSPTGGEGQPQHF
TRBJ2-1,TRBV19,CASSIDGPGTSGGQPQFF
TRBJ2-1,TRBV6-2/TRBV6-3,CASRPLLGAYNEQFF
TRBJ1-1,TRBV12-3/TRBV12-4,CASSPWGPANTEAFF
TRBJ2-1,TRBV7-8,CASSPAEAFGGNEQFF
TRBJ2-7,TRBV7-2,CASSTLAWGGSYEQYF